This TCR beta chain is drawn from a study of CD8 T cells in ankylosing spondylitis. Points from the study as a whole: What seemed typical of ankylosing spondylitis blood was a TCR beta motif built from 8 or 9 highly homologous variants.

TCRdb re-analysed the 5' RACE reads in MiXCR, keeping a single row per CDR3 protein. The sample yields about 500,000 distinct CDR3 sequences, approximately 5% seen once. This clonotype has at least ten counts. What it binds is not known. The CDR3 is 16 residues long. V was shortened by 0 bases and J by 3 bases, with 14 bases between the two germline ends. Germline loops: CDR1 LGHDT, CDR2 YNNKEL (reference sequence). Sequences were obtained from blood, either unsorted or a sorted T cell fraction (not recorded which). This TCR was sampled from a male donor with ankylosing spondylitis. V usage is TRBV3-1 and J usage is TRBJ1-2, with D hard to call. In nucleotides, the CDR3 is TGTGCCAGCAGCCAAGAACGGAAAAACGGGGACTATGGCTACACCTTC. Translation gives CASSQERKNGDYGYTF.